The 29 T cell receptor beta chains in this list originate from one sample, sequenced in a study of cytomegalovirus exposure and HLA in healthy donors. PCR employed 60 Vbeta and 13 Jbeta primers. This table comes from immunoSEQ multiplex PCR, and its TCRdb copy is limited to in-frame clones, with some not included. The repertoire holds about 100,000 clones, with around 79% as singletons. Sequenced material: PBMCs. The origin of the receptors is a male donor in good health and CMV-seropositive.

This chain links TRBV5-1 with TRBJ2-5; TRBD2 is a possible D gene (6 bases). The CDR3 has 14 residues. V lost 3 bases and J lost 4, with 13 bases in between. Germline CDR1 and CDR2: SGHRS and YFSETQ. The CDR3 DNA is TGCGCCAGCAGCTGGGGCGGGGCTGGAGAGACCCAGTACTTC. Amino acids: CASSWGGAGETQYF. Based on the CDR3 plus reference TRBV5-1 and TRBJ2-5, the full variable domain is KAGVTQTPRYLIKTRGQQVTLSCSPISGHRSVSWYQQTPGQGLQFLFEYFSETQRNKGNFPGRFSGRQFSNSRSEMNVSTLELGDSALYLCASSWGGAGETQYFGPGTRLLVL.

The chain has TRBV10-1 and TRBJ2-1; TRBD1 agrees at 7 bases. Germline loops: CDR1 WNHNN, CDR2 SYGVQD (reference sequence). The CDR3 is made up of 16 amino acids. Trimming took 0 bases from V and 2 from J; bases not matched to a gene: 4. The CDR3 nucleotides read TGCGCCAGCAGTGAGTCGGACAGGTTCGCCTACAATGAGCAGTTCTTC. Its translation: CASSESDRFAYNEQFF.

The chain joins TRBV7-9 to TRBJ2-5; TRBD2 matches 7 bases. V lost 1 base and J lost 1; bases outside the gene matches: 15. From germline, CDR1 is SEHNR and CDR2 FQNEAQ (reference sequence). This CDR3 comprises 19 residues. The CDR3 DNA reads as TGTGCCAGCAGCTTAGGGGACTTGCGGGGGAGAAGAGCCCAAGAGACCCAGTACTTC. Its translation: CASSLGDLRGRRAQETQYF.

The CDR3 region is CASSLPRGPQHF. CDR3 DNA sequence: TGTGCCAGCAGTCTCCCCCGGGGTCCCCAGCATTTT. The chain employs TRBV27 and TRBJ1-5; D uncertain. V was pared by 5 bases and J by 10 bases, with 12 bases between. Germline V gene sequence: CDR1 MNHEY, CDR2 SMNVEV (reference sequence). CDR3 length: 12 amino acids.

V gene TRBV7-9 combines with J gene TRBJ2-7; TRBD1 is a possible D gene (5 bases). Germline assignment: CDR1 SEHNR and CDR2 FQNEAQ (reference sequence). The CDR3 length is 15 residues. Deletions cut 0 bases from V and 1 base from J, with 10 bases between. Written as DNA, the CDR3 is TGTGCCAGCAGCTTAGCGGACACGCTTTCCTACGAGCAGTACTTC. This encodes CASSLADTLSYEQYF. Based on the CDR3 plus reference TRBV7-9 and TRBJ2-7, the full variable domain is DTGVSQNPRHKITKRGQNVTFRCDPISEHNRLYWYRQTLGQGPEFLTYFQNEAQLEKSRLLSDRFSAERPKGSFSTLEIQRTEQGDSAMYLCASSLADTLSYEQYFGPGTRLTVT.

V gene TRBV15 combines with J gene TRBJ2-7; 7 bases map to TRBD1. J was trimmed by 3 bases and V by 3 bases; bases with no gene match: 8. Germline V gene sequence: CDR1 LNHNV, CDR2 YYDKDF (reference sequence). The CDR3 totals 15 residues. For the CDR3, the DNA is TGTGCCACCAGCAGTCCACGGGGACAGCACTACGAGCAGTACTTC. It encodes CATSSPRGQHYEQYF.

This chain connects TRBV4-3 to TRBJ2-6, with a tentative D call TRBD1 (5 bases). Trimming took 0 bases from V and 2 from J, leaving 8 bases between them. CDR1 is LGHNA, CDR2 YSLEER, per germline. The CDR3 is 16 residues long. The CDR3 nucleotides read TGCGCCAGCAGCCAAGAAAAGGGGCCTGGGGCCAACGTCCTGACTTTC. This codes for CASSQEKGPGANVLTF.

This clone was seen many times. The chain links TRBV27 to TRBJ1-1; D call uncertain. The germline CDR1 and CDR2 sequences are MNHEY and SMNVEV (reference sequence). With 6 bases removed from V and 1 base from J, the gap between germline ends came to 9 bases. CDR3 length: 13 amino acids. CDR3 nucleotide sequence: TGTGCCAGCAGATACCCAGGGAACACTGAAGCTTTCTTT. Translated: CASRYPGNTEAFF.

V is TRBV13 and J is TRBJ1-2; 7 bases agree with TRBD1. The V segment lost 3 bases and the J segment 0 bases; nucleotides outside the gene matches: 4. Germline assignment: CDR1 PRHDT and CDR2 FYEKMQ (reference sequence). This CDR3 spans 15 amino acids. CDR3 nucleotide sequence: TGTGCCAGCAGCTTCCCCGGACAGGCTAACTATGGCTACACCTTC. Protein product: CASSFPGQANYGYTF.

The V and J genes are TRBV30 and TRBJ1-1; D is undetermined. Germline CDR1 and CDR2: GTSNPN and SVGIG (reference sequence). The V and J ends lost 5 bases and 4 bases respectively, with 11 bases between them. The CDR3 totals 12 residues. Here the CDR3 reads CAWALRSTEAFF. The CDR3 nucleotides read TGTGCCTGGGCCCTTCGGAGCACTGAAGCTTTCTTT. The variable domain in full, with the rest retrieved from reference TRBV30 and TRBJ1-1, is SQTIHQWPATLVQPVGSPLSLECTVEGTSNPNLYWYRQAAGRGLQLLFYSVGIGQISSEVPQNLSASRPQDRQFILSSKKLLLSDSGFYLCAWALRSTEAFFGQGTRLTVV.

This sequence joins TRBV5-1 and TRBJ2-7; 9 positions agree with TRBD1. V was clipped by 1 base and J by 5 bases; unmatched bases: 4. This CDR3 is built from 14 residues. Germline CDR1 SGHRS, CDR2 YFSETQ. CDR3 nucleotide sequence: TGCGCCAGCAGCTTGACGGGACAGGGTCACGAGCAGTACTTC. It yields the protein CASSLTGQGHEQYF.

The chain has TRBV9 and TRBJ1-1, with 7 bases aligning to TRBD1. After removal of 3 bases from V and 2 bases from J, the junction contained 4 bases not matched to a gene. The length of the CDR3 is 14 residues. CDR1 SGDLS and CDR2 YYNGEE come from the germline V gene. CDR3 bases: TGTGCCAGCAGCGGCCGGGACAGTAACACTGAAGCTTTCTTT. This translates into CASSGRDSNTEAFF.

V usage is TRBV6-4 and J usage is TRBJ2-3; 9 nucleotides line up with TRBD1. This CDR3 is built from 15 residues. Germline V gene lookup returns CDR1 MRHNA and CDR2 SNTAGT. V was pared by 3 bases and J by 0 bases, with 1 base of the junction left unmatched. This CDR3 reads CASSETGGSTDTQYF. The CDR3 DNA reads TGTGCCAGCAGTGAAACAGGGGGCAGCACAGATACGCAGTATTTT.

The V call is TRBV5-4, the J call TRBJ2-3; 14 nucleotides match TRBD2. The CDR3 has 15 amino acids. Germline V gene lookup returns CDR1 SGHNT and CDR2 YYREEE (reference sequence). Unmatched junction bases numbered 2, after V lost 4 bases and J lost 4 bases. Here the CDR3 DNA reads TGTGCCAGCAGCGGGACTAGCGGGGGACCAGATACGCAGTATTTT. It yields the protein CASSGTSGGPDTQYF.

Written as DNA, the CDR3 is TGTGCCAGCAGTTACTCGTGGGCGAGCACCGGGGAGCTGTTTTTT. Amino acid sequence: CASSYSWASTGELFF. This chain connects TRBV6-6 to TRBJ2-2; D is unclear. CDR1 MNHNY and CDR2 SVGAGI come from the germline V gene (reference sequence). The CDR3 has 15 residues. V was cut by 0 bases and J by 4 bases, with 9 bases left in between.

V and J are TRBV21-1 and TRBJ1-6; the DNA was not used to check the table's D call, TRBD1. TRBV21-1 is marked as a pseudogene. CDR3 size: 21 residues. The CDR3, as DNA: TGTGCCAGCAGCAAAAAGAGGGGGGACAGGGGAGGCTTCGGCTTGGATTCACCCCTCCACTTT. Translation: CASSKKRGDRGGFGLDSPLHF.

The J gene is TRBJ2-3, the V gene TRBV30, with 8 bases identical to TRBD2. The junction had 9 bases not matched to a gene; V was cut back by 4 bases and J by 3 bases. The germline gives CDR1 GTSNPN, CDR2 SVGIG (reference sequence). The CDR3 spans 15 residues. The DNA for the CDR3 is TGTGCCTGGAATCATCCGGGACTAGTTACAGATACGCAGTATTTT. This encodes CAWNHPGLVTDTQYF.

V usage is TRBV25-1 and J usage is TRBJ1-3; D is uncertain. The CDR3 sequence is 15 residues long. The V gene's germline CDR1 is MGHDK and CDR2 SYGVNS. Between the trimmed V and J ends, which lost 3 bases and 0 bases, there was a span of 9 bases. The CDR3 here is CASSEFSISGNTIYF. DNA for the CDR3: TGTGCCAGCAGTGAGTTCAGTATCTCTGGAAACACCATATATTTT. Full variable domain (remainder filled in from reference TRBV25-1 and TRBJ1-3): EADIYQTPRYLVIGTGKKITLECSQTMGHDKMYWYQQDPGMELHLIHYSYGVNSTEKGDLSSESTVSRIRTEHFPLTLESARPSHTSQYLCASSEFSISGNTIYFGEGSWLTVV.

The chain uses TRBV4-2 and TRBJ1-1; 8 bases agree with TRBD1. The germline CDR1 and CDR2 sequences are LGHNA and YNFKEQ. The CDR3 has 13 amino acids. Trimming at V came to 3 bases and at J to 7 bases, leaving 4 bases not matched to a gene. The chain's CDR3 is CASSQAGGVEAFF. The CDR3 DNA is TGTGCCAGCAGCCAGGCAGGGGGCGTTGAAGCTTTCTTT.

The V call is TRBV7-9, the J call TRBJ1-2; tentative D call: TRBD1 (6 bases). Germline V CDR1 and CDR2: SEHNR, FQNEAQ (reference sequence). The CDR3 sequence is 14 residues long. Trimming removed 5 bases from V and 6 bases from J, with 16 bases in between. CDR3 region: CASSQVTGNDGYTF. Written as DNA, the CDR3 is TGTGCCAGCAGCCAAGTAACAGGGAACGATGGCTACACCTTC.

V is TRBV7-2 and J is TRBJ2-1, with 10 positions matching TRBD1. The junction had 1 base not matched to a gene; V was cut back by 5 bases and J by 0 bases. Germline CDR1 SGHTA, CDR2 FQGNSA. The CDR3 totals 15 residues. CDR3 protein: CASSRDRGSYNEQFF. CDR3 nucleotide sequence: TGTGCCAGCAGCCGGGACAGGGGCTCCTACAATGAGCAGTTCTTC.

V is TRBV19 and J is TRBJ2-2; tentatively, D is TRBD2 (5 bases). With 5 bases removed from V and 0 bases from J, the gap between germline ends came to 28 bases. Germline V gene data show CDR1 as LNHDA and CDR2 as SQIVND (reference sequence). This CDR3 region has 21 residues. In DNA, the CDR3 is TGTGCCAGTAGTCCCTCTTTCGGGGTCACCGTCCGAGGCGCGAACACCGGGGAGCTGTTTTTT. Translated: CASSPSFGVTVRGANTGELFF.

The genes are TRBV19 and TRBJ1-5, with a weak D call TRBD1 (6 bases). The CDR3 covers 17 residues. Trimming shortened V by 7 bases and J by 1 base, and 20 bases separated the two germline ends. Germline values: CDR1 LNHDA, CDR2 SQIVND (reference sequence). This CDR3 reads CASTGGGYALSNQPQHF. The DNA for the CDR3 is TGTGCCAGTACCGGGGGGGGCTACGCGTTGAGCAATCAGCCCCAGCATTTT.

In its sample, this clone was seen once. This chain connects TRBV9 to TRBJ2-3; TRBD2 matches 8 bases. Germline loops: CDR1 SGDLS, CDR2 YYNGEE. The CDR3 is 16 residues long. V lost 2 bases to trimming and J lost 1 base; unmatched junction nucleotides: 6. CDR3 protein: CASSVGFGGGTDTQYF. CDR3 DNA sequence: TGTGCCAGCAGCGTTGGCTTCGGGGGGGGCACAGATACGCAGTATTTT.

Here the CDR3 DNA reads TGTGCCAGCAGCGTTGACAGGAACACTGAAGCTTTCTTT. Its translation is CASSVDRNTEAFF. This chain joins TRBV5-4 and TRBJ1-1; D is perhaps TRBD1 (5 bases). The CDR3 has 13 amino acids. The V end lost 4 bases, the J end lost 1 base, and 8 bases lay between the germline ends. Germline V CDR1 and CDR2: SGHNT, YYREEE (reference sequence).

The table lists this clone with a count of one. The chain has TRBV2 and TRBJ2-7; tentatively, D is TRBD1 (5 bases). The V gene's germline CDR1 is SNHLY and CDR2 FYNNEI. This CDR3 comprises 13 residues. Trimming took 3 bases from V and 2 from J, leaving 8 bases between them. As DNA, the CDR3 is TGTGCCAGCAGTGACACAGGACCCTACGAGCAGTACTTC. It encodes CASSDTGPYEQYF.

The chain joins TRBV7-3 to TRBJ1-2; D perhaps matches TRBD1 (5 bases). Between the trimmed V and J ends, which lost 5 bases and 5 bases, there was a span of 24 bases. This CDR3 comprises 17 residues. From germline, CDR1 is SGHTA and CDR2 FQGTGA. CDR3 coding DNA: TGTGCCAGCAGCCGACGTACAGGAGAGGGCGGGAAGTATGGCTACACCTTC. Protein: CASSRRTGEGGKYGYTF.

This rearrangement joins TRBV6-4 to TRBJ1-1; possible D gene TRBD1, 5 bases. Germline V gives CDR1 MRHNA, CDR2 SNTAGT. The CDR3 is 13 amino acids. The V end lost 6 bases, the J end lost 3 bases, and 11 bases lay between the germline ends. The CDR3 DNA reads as TGTGCCAGCAGCCCAGAAGGGGACACTGAAGCTTTCTTT. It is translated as CASSPEGDTEAFF.

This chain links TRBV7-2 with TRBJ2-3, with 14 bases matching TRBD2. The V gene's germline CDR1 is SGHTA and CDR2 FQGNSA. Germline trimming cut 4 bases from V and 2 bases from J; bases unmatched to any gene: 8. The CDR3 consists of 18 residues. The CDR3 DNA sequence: TGTGCCAGCAGCTCAGGGACTAGCGGGGGCCCTTACACAGATACGCAGTATTTT. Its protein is CASSSGTSGGPYTDTQYF.